One and the same sample provided the 16 T cell receptor beta chains below, sequenced in a study of blood T cell repertoires in COVID-19. Profiling relied on immunoSEQ multiplex PCR, and the TCRdb table lists in-frame clones only, not all of them. The sample includes some 180,000 clones, around 85% of them seen just once. The source material was PBMCs or T cells enriched from blood (not recorded which). These receptors originate from a man aged 35-49 years who had recovered from COVID-19.

The chain has TRBV5-1 and TRBJ1-6; D not certain. V lost 4 bases and J lost 7, with 12 bases in between. Germline-derived CDR1 and CDR2 are SGHRS and YFSETQ. CDR3 length equals 14 residues. The CDR3 spells CASSAGSANSPLHF. The CDR3 coding sequence is TGCGCCAGCAGCGCAGGCTCAGCCAATTCACCCCTCCACTTT.

CDR3 DNA: TGTGCCAGTAGTCTGCACACAGATAATTCACCCCTCCACTTT. It specifies CASSLHTDNSPLHF. The rearrangement joins TRBV19 to TRBJ1-6; D is unclear. This CDR3 is 14 amino acids long. V was trimmed by 5 bases and J by 5 bases, leaving 10 bases between them. Germline lookup yields CDR1 LNHDA and CDR2 SQIVND (reference sequence).

The chain has TRBV9 and TRBJ2-7; 8 bases agree with TRBD1. CDR3 length equals 18 residues. V lost 3 bases to trimming and J lost 3 bases; unmatched junction nucleotides: 17. Per the germline V gene, CDR1 is SGDLS and CDR2 is YYNGEE. CDR3 residues: CASSATARDRRHLYEQYF. The CDR3 region has the DNA TGTGCCAGCAGCGCGACGGCCCGGGACAGGAGGCACCTCTACGAGCAGTACTTC.

The chain joins TRBV13 to TRBJ2-5; TRBD1 might be the D (6 bases). V was shortened by 5 bases and J by 2 bases, with 9 bases between the two germline ends. Germline V lookup: CDR1 PRHDT, CDR2 FYEKMQ (reference sequence). The CDR3 consists of 13 residues. CDR3 sequence reads: CASSPGEQETQYF. CDR3 sequence (DNA): TGTGCCAGCAGCCCAGGGGAACAAGAGACCCAGTACTTC.

The CDR3 spells CASSPPGFGVRYGYTF. DNA of the CDR3: TGTGCCAGCAGCCCCCCGGGGTTCGGAGTTCGCTATGGCTACACCTTC. The chain links TRBV25-1 to TRBJ1-2; D gene unclear. Between the trimmed V and J ends, which lost 6 bases and 4 bases, there was a span of 21 bases. The CDR3 totals 16 residues. Looked up from germline, CDR1 is MGHDK and CDR2 is SYGVNS.

This sequence joins TRBV12-3 or TRBV12-4 and TRBJ1-1; D remains unclear. Trimming pared 2 bases from V and 13 bases from J, leaving 14 bases between. The CDR3 is made up of 12 amino acids. The CDR3 protein is CASSLNTRSGFF. The CDR3 DNA is TGTGCCAGCAGTTTAAACACCCGGTCGGGTTTCTTT.

This chain links TRBV6-2 or TRBV6-3 with TRBJ1-1, with D possibly matching TRBD1 (6 bases). V was clipped by 3 bases and J by 1 base, with 9 bases between them. The CDR3 is 14 residues long. Germline V gene data show CDR1 as MNHEY and CDR2 as SVGEGT. The CDR3 sequence: CASSYHRENTEAFF. The CDR3 nucleotides are TGTGCCAGCAGTTATCACAGGGAGAACACTGAAGCTTTCTTT.

This chain uses TRBV10-3 with TRBJ1-6; unclear D gene. Germline-derived CDR1 and CDR2 are ENHRY and SYGVKD. The CDR3 has 17 amino acids. The V and J ends lost 3 bases and 6 bases respectively, with 18 bases between them. The CDR3 spells CAISDSSRAGFNSPLHF. The CDR3 DNA sequence: TGTGCCATCAGTGATTCCTCGAGGGCGGGATTTAATTCACCCCTCCACTTT.

V is TRBV9 and J is TRBJ1-6, with 9 bases matching TRBD1. Germline V gene data show CDR1 as SGDLS and CDR2 as YYNGEE. This CDR3 is built from 16 residues. J gave up 10 bases and V 4 bases, and 12 bases lay outside the gene matches. The CDR3 is CASSTRDREERSPLHF. The DNA for the CDR3 is TGTGCCAGCAGCACCCGGGACAGGGAAGAGCGGTCACCCCTCCACTTT. The complete variable domain, with remaining parts taken from reference TRBV9 and TRBJ1-6, reads DSGVTQTPKHLITATGQRVTLRCSPRSGDLSVYWYQQSLDQGLQFLIQYYNGEERAKGNILERFSAQQFPDLHSELNLSSLELGDSALYFCASSTRDREERSPLHFGNGTRLTVT.

The V call is TRBV6-5, the J call TRBJ2-3; D call uncertain. This CDR3 comprises 15 residues. Germline V gene data show CDR1 as MNHEY and CDR2 as SVGAGI. Between the trimmed V and J ends, which lost 3 bases and 4 bases, there was a span of 14 bases. CDR3 residues: CASSYGQDRADTQYF. The CDR3 nucleotides read TGTGCCAGCAGTTATGGCCAGGATCGCGCAGATACGCAGTATTTT.

This clone was seen only a few times. The chain links TRBV2 to TRBJ2-1, with a weak D call TRBD2 (6 bases). Germline assignment: CDR1 SNHLY and CDR2 FYNNEI. Trimming took off 6 bases at V and 5 bases at J, with 14 bases between the two ends. CDR3 length: 14 amino acids. CDR3: CASRGRTVHNEQFF. The CDR3, as DNA: TGTGCCAGCAGGGGGAGGACGGTCCACAATGAGCAGTTCTTC. The whole variable domain, filled in from reference TRBV2 and TRBJ2-1, reads EPEVTQTPSHQVTQMGQEVILRCVPISNHLYFYWYRQILGQKVEFLVSFYNNEISEKSEIFDDQFSVERPDGSNFTLKIRSTKLEDSAMYFCASRGRTVHNEQFFGPGTRLTVL.

The gene calls are TRBV27 and TRBJ2-1; 8 positions agree with TRBD2. The trim removed 5 bases at V and 0 bases at J, leaving 3 bases unmatched. The V gene's germline CDR1 is MNHEY and CDR2 SMNVEV (reference sequence). This CDR3 comprises 15 residues. The CDR3 loop reads CASSLSGSSYNEQFF. In DNA, the CDR3 is TGTGCCAGCAGTCTAAGCGGGAGCTCCTACAATGAGCAGTTCTTC.

The V and J genes are TRBV28 and TRBJ1-2; D unresolved. This CDR3 is built from 12 residues. The ends were cut back, 2 bases at V and 8 bases at J, with 9 bases in the middle. Germline CDR1 and CDR2: MDHEN and SYDVKM. The CDR3 sequence is CASSLNSLGYTF. CDR3 in DNA: TGTGCCAGCAGTTTAAACAGTTTGGGCTACACCTTC.

This clone was observed many times. V is TRBV29-1 and J is TRBJ2-3; weak D call: TRBD1 (5 bases). Germline values: CDR1 SQVTM, CDR2 ANQGSEA. The ends were cut back, 3 bases at V and 2 bases at J, with 6 bases in the middle. The CDR3 is 12 residues long. CDR3 nucleotides: TGCAGCGTTGACAGGGCCACAGATACGCAGTATTTT. Encoded protein: CSVDRATDTQYF.

The chain recombines TRBV2 with TRBJ2-2; TRBD2 agrees at 9 bases. Unmatched junction bases numbered 2, after V lost 3 bases and J lost 0 bases. Germline CDR1 and CDR2: SNHLY and FYNNEI. The CDR3 is 16 amino acids. This CDR3 reads CASSDLAGTNTGELFF. The CDR3, as DNA: TGTGCCAGCAGTGATCTAGCGGGGACGAACACCGGGGAGCTGTTTTTT.

The chain links TRBV9 to TRBJ2-4; D ambiguous. The CDR3 runs to 14 residues. Trimming stripped 3 bases from V and 6 bases from J, with 13 bases between. Germline lookup yields CDR1 SGDLS and CDR2 YYNGEE. The CDR3 reads CASSATSAANIQYF. CDR3 nucleotides: TGTGCCAGCAGCGCAACCAGCGCCGCAAACATTCAGTACTTC.